This T cell receptor beta chain emerged from a study of T cell responses to AZD1222 COVID-19 vaccine. Study-wide findings and caveats: Possibly, clonal diversity was underestimated; donors were largely white British and included more females.

The CDR3 is 13 amino acids. CDR1 MRHNA and CDR2 SNTAGT come from the germline V gene. V lost 4 bases and J 7 bases, leaving 8 bases between the germline ends. Points on this clone: The antigen remains unidentified.

Clones were read by immunoSEQ multiplex PCR, and TCRdb kept only the in-frame ones, dropping some. The table records 95,000 to 150,000 clones, approximately 86% of them present only once. Here the sequenced sample was peripheral blood, taken on day 0 of AZD1222 vaccination. V and J are TRBV6-4 and TRBJ1-6; D is uncertain. The clonotype originates from an adult in good health. The CDR3 sequence is CASSASGNSPLHF. The CDR3, as DNA: TGTGCCAGCAGTGCTTCGGGGAATTCACCCCTCCACTTT.